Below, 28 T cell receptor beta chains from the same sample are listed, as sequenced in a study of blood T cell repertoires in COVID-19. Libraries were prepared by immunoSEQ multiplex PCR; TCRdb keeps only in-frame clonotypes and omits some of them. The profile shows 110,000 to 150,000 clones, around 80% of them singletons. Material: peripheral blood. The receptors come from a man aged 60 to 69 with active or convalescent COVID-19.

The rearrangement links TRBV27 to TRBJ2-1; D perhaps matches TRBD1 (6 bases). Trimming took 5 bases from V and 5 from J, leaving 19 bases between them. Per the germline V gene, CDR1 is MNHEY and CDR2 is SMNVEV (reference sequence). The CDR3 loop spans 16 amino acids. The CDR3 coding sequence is TGTGCCAGCAGTACCCAAGTCCGGGACAAGGACAATGAGCAGTTCTTC. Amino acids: CASSTQVRDKDNEQFF.

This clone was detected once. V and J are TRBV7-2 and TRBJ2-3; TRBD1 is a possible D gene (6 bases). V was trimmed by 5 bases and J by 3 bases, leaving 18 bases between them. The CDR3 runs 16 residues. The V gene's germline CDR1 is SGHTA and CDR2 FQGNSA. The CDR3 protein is CASSPGHTRGTDTQYF. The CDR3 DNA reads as TGTGCCAGCAGCCCAGGACACACCAGGGGTACAGATACGCAGTATTTT.

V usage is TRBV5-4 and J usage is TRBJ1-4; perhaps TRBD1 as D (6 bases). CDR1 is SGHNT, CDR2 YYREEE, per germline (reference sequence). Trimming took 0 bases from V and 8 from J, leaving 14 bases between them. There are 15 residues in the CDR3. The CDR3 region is CASSLGAGQSEKLFF. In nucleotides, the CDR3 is TGTGCCAGCAGCTTGGGAGCTGGACAGTCAGAAAAACTGTTTTTT.

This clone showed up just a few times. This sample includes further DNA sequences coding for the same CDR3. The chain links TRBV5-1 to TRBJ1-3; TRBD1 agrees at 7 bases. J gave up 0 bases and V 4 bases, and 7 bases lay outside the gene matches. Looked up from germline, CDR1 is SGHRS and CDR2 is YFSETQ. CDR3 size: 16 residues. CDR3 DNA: TGCGCCAGCAGCCGGGGACAGTTTCTCTCTGGAAACACCATATATTTT. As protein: CASSRGQFLSGNTIYF.

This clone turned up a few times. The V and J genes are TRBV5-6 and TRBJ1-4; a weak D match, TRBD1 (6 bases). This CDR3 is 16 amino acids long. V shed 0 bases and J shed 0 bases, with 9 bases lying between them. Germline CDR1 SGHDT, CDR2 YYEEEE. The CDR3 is CASSLGAGATNEKLFF. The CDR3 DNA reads TGTGCCAGCAGCTTGGGGGCAGGGGCAACTAATGAAAAACTGTTTTTT.

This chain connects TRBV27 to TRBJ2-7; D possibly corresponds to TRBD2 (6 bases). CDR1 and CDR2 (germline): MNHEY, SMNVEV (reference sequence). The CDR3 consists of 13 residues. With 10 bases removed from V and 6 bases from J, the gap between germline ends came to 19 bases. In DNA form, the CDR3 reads TGTGCCAACAAATCGGAGGGGATGATCGAGCAGTACGTC. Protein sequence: CANKSEGMIEQYV.

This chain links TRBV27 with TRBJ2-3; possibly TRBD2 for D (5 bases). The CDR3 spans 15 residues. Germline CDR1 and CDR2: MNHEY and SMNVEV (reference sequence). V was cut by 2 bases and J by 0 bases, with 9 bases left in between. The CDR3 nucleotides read TGTGCCAGCAGTTTAGCAGACTATAGCACAGATACGCAGTATTTT. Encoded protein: CASSLADYSTDTQYF.

In nucleotides, the CDR3 is TGTGCCAGCAGTGGGGACAGGTTGAACGACGAGCAGTACTTC. It translates to CASSGDRLNDEQYF. The V call is TRBV2, the J call TRBJ2-7; 8 positions agree with TRBD1. Losses at the gene ends were 4 bases for V and 5 bases for J; bases not matched to a gene: 7. There are 14 residues in the CDR3. The V gene's germline CDR1 is SNHLY and CDR2 FYNNEI.

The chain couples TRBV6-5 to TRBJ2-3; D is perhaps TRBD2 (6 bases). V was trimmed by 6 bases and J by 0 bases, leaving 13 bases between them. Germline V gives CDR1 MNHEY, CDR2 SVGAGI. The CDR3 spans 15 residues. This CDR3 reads CASRGRTTSTDTQYF. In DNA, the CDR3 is TGTGCCAGCAGGGGCCGGACTACCAGCACAGATACGCAGTATTTT.

CDR3 amino acids: CASTGDFSYEQYV. The CDR3 DNA reads as TGTGCCAGCACGGGGGATTTTTCCTACGAGCAGTACGTC. V gene TRBV28 combines with J gene TRBJ2-7; a possible D gene is TRBD2 (6 bases). Trimming took off 7 bases at V and 1 base at J, with 11 bases between the two ends. Germline loops: CDR1 MDHEN, CDR2 SYDVKM. This CDR3 is 13 amino acids long.

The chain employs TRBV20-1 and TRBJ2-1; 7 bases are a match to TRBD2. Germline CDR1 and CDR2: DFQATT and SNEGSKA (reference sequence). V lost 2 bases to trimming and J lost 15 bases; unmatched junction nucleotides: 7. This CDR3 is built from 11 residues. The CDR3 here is CSARIAGGGFF. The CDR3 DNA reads TGCAGTGCTAGAATAGCGGGTGGAGGGTTCTTC.

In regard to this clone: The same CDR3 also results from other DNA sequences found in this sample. In DNA form, the CDR3 reads TGTGCCTGGAGTGTACGAGGGGGCACTGAAGCTTTCTTT. This translates into CAWSVRGGTEAFF. The chain couples TRBV30 to TRBJ1-1; D is perhaps TRBD1 (6 bases). CDR1 is GTSNPN and CDR2 is SVGIG in the germline V gene (reference sequence). V was pared by 0 bases and J by 4 bases, with 9 bases between. The CDR3 consists of 13 residues. The whole variable domain, filled in from reference TRBV30 and TRBJ1-1, reads SQTIHQWPATLVQPVGSPLSLECTVEGTSNPNLYWYRQAAGRGLQLLFYSVGIGQISSEVPQNLSASRPQDRQFILSSKKLLLSDSGFYLCAWSVRGGTEAFFGQGTRLTVV.

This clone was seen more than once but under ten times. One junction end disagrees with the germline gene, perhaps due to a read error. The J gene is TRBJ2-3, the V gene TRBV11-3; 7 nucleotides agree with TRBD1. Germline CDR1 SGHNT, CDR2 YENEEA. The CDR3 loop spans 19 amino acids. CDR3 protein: CASSIETGDRVSLSDTQYF. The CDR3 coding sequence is TGTGCCAGCAGCATAGAAACAGGGGACCGGGTGAGCTTATCGGATACGCAGTATTTT.

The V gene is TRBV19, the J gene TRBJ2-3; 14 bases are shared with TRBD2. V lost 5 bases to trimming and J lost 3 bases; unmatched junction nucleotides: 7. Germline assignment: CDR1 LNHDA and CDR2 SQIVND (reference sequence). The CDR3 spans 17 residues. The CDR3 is CASSLGTSGGYTDTQYF. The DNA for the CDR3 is TGTGCCAGTAGTCTCGGGACTAGCGGGGGCTATACAGATACGCAGTATTTT. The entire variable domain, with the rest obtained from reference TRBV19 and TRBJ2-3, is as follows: DGGITQSPKYLFRKEGQNVTLSCEQNLNHDAMYWYRQDPGQGLRLIYYSQIVNDFQKGDIAEGYSVSREKKESFPLTVTSAQKNPTAFYLCASSLGTSGGYTDTQYFGPGTRLTVL.

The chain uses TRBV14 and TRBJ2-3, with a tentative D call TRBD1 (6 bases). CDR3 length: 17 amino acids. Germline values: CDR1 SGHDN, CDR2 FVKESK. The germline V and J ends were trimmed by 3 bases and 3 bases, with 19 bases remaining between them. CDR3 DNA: TGTGCCAGCAGCCACCCCCTCGTAGGAAGGGGGACAGATACGCAGTATTTT. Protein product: CASSHPLVGRGTDTQYF.

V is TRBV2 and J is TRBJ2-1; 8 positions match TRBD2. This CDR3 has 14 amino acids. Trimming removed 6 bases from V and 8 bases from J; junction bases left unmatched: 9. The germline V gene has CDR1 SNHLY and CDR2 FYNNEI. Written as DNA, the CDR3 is TGTGCCAGCAGGCCCCTGGGACTAGTTGATGAGCAGTTCTTC. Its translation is CASRPLGLVDEQFF.

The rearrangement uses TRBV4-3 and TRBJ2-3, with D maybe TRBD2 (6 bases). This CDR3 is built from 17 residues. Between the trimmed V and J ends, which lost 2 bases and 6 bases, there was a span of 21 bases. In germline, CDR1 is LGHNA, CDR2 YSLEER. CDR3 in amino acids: CASSQTPSTLAADTQYF. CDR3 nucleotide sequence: TGCGCCAGCAGCCAAACTCCGTCAACTTTAGCGGCGGATACGCAGTATTTT.

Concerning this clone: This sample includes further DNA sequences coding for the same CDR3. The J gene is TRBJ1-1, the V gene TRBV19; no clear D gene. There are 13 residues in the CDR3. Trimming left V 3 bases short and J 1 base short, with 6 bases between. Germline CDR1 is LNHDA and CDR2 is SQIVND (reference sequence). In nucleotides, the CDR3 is TGTGCCAGTAGTATCACGGGGAACACTGAAGCTTTCTTT. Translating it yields CASSITGNTEAFF.

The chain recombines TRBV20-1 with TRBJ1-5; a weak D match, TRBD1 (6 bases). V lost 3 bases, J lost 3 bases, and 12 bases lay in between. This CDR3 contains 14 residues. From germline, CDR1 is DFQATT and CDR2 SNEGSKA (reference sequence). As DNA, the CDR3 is TGCAGTGCTAGTCGGGGGGGCTCCAATCAGCCCCAGCATTTT. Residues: CSASRGGSNQPQHF.

CDR3 residues: CASSQNQYYGYTF. The CDR3 DNA is TGTGCCAGCAGTCAAAATCAATACTATGGCTACACCTTC. This chain links TRBV12-3 or TRBV12-4 with TRBJ1-2; no clear D. The V end was cut by 5 bases, the J end by 3 bases, with 10 bases between. The CDR3 length is 13 residues.

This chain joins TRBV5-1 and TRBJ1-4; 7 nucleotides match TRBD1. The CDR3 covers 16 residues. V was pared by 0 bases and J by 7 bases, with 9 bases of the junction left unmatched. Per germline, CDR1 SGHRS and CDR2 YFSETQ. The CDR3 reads CASSLAVQGKGEKLFF. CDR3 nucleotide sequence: TGCGCCAGCAGCTTGGCCGTACAGGGGAAGGGTGAAAAACTGTTTTTT.

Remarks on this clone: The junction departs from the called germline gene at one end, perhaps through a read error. The CDR3 protein is CLSGSSYNEQFF. CDR3 DNA: TGCCTTAGCGGGAGCTCCTACAATGAGCAGTTCTTC. The chain employs TRBV5-8 and TRBJ2-1, with 9 bases fitting TRBD2. The CDR3 consists of 12 residues. CDR1 and CDR2 (germline): SGHTS, YDEGEE.

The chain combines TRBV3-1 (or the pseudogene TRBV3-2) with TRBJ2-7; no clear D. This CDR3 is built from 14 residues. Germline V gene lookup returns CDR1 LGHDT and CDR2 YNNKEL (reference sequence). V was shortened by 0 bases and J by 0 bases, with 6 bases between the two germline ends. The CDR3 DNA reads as TGTGCCAGCAGCCAAGACACCAGCTCCTACGAGCAGTACTTC. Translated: CASSQDTSSYEQYF.

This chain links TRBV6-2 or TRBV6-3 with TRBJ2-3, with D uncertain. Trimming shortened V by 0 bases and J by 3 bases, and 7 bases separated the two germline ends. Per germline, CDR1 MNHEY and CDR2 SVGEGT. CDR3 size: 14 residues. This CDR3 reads CASSYSSSTDTQYF. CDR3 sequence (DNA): TGTGCCAGCAGTTACTCGAGCTCTACAGATACGCAGTATTTT.

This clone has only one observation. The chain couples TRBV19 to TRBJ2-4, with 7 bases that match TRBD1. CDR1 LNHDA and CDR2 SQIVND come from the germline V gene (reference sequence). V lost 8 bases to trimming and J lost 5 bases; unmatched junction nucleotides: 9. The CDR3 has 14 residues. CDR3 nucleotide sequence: TGTGCCAGTTCAATAAAGGGACAGCAAAACATTCAGTACTTC. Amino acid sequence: CASSIKGQQNIQYF.

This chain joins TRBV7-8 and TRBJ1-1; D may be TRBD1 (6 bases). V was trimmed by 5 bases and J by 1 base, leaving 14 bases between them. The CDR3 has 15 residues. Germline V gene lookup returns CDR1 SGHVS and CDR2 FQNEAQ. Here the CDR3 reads CASSADLTGNTEAFF. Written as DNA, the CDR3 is TGTGCCAGCAGCGCCGACCTGACAGGGAACACTGAAGCTTTCTTT.

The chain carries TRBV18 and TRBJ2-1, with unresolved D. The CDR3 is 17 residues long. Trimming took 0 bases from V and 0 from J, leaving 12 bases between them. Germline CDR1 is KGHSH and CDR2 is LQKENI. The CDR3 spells CASSPPSRLGSYNEQFF. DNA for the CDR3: TGTGCCAGCTCACCACCGTCGCGTCTTGGCTCCTACAATGAGCAGTTCTTC.

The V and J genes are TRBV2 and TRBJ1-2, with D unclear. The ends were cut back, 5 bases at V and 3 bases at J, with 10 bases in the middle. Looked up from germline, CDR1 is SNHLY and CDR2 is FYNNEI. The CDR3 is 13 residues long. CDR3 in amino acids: CASSRNRDYGYTF. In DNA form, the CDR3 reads TGTGCCAGCAGTAGGAACCGGGACTATGGCTACACCTTC.